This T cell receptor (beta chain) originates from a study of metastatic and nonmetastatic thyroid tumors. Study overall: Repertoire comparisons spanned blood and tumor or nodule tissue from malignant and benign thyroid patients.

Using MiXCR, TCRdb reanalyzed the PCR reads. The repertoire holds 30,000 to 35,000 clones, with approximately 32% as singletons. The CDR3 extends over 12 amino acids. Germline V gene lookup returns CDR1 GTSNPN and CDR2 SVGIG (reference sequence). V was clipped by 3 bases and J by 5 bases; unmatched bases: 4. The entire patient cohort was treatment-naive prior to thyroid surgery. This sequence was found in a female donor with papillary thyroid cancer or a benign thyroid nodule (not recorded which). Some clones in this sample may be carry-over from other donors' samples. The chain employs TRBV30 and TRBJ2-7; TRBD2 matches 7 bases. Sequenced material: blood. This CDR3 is CAWRFGGDEQYF. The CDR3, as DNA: TGTGCCTGGAGATTTGGGGGGGACGAGCAGTACTTC.